The rows below give T cell receptor beta chains drawn from one sample of a study of T cell responses to AZD1222 COVID-19 vaccine. TCRdb keeps only in-frame clones here, not all; method: immunoSEQ multiplex PCR. Of about 140,000 clones in the sample, around 87% were seen once. This material consisted of peripheral blood, taken on day 0 of AZD1222 vaccination. These receptors were obtained from an adult in good health. CDR3s include the opening cysteine and the closing phenylalanine or tryptophan. D genes are given only for firm matches. Not all rows give a size; the values are once, few, many and, for expanded clones, a class.

cdr3_aa: CASSSQLGQLNTEAFF
cdr3_nt: TGTGCCAGCAGCTCGCAGCTGGGACAGTTAAACACTGAAGCTTTCTTT
d_call: TRBD1
v_call: TRBV5-4
clone_size: -
j_call: TRBJ1-1

cdr3_aa: CASSITGQNTDTQYF
cdr3_nt: TGTGCCAGTAGTATCACGGGACAGAACACAGATACGCAGTATTTT
d_call: TRBD1
v_call: TRBV19
clone_size: -
j_call: TRBJ2-3

cdr3_aa: CASSLESGELFF
cdr3_nt: TGTGCCAGCAGCTTAGAATCCGGGGAGCTGTTTTTT
d_call: -
v_call: TRBV11-2
clone_size: -
j_call: TRBJ2-2

cdr3_aa: CASSHSRRITTF
cdr3_nt: TGTGCCAGCAGCCATTCGCGCCGTATTACCACCTTC
d_call: -
v_call: TRBV3-1/TRBV3-2
clone_size: once
j_call: TRBJ1-2

cdr3_aa: CASSSGRSYGYTF
cdr3_nt: TGCGCCAGCAGCTCGGGACGAAGCTATGGCTACACCTTC
d_call: -
v_call: TRBV5-1
clone_size: -
j_call: TRBJ1-2

cdr3_aa: CASSGGGSGRAIYNEQFF
cdr3_nt: TGTGCCAGCAGCGGAGGGGGTAGCGGGAGGGCCATCTACAATGAGCAGTTCTTC
d_call: TRBD2
v_call: TRBV5-4
clone_size: -
j_call: TRBJ2-1

cdr3_aa: CASSLSDTQARGTEAFF
cdr3_nt: TGTGCCAGCAGTTTATCGGACACCCAAGCCAGAGGCACTGAAGCTTTCTTT
d_call: -
v_call: TRBV27
clone_size: -
j_call: TRBJ1-1

cdr3_aa: CASSWDTGKGTQYF
cdr3_nt: TGTGCCAGCAGCTGGGACACGGGGAAGGGGACCCAGTACTTC
d_call: -
v_call: TRBV7-2
clone_size: -
j_call: TRBJ2-5

cdr3_aa: CASAGALNTEAFF
cdr3_nt: TGTGCCAGCGCGGGCGCCCTGAACACTGAAGCTTTCTTT
d_call: -
v_call: TRBV12-3/TRBV12-4
clone_size: -
j_call: TRBJ1-1

cdr3_aa: CASSLGPVTGNTGELFF
cdr3_nt: TGCGCCAGCAGCTTGGGACCCGTGACAGGGAACACCGGGGAGCTGTTTTTT
d_call: -
v_call: TRBV5-1
clone_size: -
j_call: TRBJ2-2

cdr3_aa: CASSSLAGGPDTQYF
cdr3_nt: TGTGCCAGCAGCTCACTAGCGGGGGGGCCGGATACGCAGTATTTT
d_call: TRBD2
v_call: TRBV5-6
clone_size: -
j_call: TRBJ2-3

cdr3_aa: CASDASGFTSGANVLTF
cdr3_nt: TGTGCCAGCGACGCCTCGGGATTTACCTCTGGGGCCAACGTCCTGACTTTC
d_call: -
v_call: TRBV2
clone_size: -
j_call: TRBJ2-6

cdr3_aa: CASSLQGNAGNTIYF
cdr3_nt: TGTGCCAGCAGTCTACAGGGGAACGCTGGAAACACCATATATTTT
d_call: TRBD1
v_call: TRBV6-5
clone_size: -
j_call: TRBJ1-3

cdr3_aa: CSASLWTGELFF
cdr3_nt: TGCAGTGCTAGTTTGTGGACCGGGGAGCTGTTTTTT
d_call: -
v_call: TRBV20-1
clone_size: -
j_call: TRBJ2-2

cdr3_aa: CASSKRRDQPQHF
cdr3_nt: TGTGCCAGCAGTAAGAGGAGGGATCAGCCCCAGCATTTT
d_call: -
v_call: TRBV27
clone_size: -
j_call: TRBJ1-5

cdr3_aa: CASGQLNTIYF
cdr3_nt: TGTGCCAGCGGACAGCTAAACACCATATATTTT
d_call: -
v_call: TRBV6-5
clone_size: -
j_call: TRBJ1-3

cdr3_aa: CASSPDSNSPLHF
cdr3_nt: TGTGCCAGCTCACCGGACAGCAATTCACCCCTCCACTTT
d_call: -
v_call: TRBV18
clone_size: -
j_call: TRBJ1-6

cdr3_aa: CASSRPDPFNEQFF
cdr3_nt: TGTGCCAGCTCACGACCTGACCCCTTCAATGAGCAGTTCTTC
d_call: -
v_call: TRBV18
clone_size: -
j_call: TRBJ2-1

cdr3_aa: CASSITTSGDIQYF
cdr3_nt: TGTGCCAGTAGTATAACGACCTCTGGGGACATTCAGTACTTC
d_call: -
v_call: TRBV19
clone_size: -
j_call: TRBJ2-4

cdr3_aa: CASSRGQQNAYEQYF
cdr3_nt: TGCGCCAGCAGCCGGGGACAGCAAAATGCCTACGAGCAGTACTTC
d_call: TRBD1
v_call: TRBV4-1
clone_size: -
j_call: TRBJ2-7

cdr3_aa: CASSTPMNTEAFF
cdr3_nt: TGTGCCAGCAGCACCCCGATGAACACTGAAGCTTTCTTT
d_call: -
v_call: TRBV6-5
clone_size: few
j_call: TRBJ1-1

cdr3_aa: CASSYLIGRNTEAFF
cdr3_nt: TGTGCCAGCAGTTACTTGATTGGGAGGAACACTGAAGCTTTCTTT
d_call: -
v_call: TRBV6-5
clone_size: -
j_call: TRBJ1-1

cdr3_aa: CASRLGGSYEQYF
cdr3_nt: TGTGCCAGCAGACTAGGAGGCTCCTACGAGCAGTACTTC
d_call: -
v_call: TRBV27
clone_size: -
j_call: TRBJ2-7

cdr3_aa: CASSPNDKTYGYTF
cdr3_nt: TGTGCCAGTAGTCCTAACGACAAGACCTATGGCTACACCTTC
d_call: -
v_call: TRBV19
clone_size: -
j_call: TRBJ1-2

cdr3_aa: CSVDQRNYGYTF
cdr3_nt: TGCAGCGTTGATCAGAGAAACTATGGCTACACCTTC
d_call: -
v_call: TRBV29-1
clone_size: -
j_call: TRBJ1-2

cdr3_aa: CASSQGWRVQETQYF
cdr3_nt: TGTGCCAGCAGCCAGGGTTGGCGGGTACAAGAGACCCAGTACTTC
d_call: -
v_call: TRBV3-1/TRBV3-2
clone_size: -
j_call: TRBJ2-5

cdr3_aa: CASSLWGGSGNTIYF
cdr3_nt: TGTGCCAGCAGCTTATGGGGTGGCTCTGGAAACACCATATATTTT
d_call: -
v_call: TRBV7-9
clone_size: -
j_call: TRBJ1-3

cdr3_aa: CASSESRGNTEAFF
cdr3_nt: TGCGCCAGCAGTGAGTCGCGGGGGAACACTGAAGCTTTCTTT
d_call: -
v_call: TRBV10-1
clone_size: -
j_call: TRBJ1-1

cdr3_aa: CASSFGGLSTDAQYF
cdr3_nt: TGTGCCAGCAGCTTCGGAGGTCTAAGCACAGATGCGCAGTATTTT
d_call: -
v_call: TRBV11-2
clone_size: -
j_call: TRBJ2-3

cdr3_aa: CASSRDPSGGYNEQFF
cdr3_nt: TGCGCCAGCAGCAGGGACCCTAGCGGGGGTTACAATGAGCAGTTCTTC
d_call: TRBD2
v_call: TRBV5-1
clone_size: -
j_call: TRBJ2-1

cdr3_aa: CASSLTGQGKGGGYTF
cdr3_nt: TGTGCCAGCAGTTTAACAGGACAGGGAAAGGGAGGTGGCTACACCTTC
d_call: TRBD1
v_call: TRBV28
clone_size: -
j_call: TRBJ1-2

cdr3_aa: CSVSVPREPYEQYF
cdr3_nt: TGCAGCGTTTCTGTCCCACGGGAGCCGTACGAGCAGTACTTC
d_call: -
v_call: TRBV29-1
clone_size: -
j_call: TRBJ2-7

cdr3_aa: CASSMGFNSPLHF
cdr3_nt: TGTGCCAGCTCCATGGGCTTCAATTCACCCCTCCACTTT
d_call: -
v_call: TRBV27
clone_size: -
j_call: TRBJ1-6

cdr3_aa: CASSQGQGDSPLHF
cdr3_nt: TGTGCCAGCTCCCAAGGACAGGGAGATTCACCCCTCCACTTT
d_call: TRBD1
v_call: TRBV18
clone_size: -
j_call: TRBJ1-6

cdr3_aa: CASSQSTEKLFF
cdr3_nt: TGTGCCAGCAGCCAATCTACCGAAAAACTGTTTTTT
d_call: -
v_call: TRBV4-2
clone_size: few
j_call: TRBJ1-4

cdr3_aa: CASSQYVRGNGYTF
cdr3_nt: TGCGCCAGCAGCCAGTATGTCAGGGGGAATGGCTACACCTTC
d_call: TRBD1
v_call: TRBV4-1
clone_size: -
j_call: TRBJ1-2

cdr3_aa: CATSRSTGFEQYF
cdr3_nt: TGTGCCACCAGCAGGAGTACAGGGTTCGAGCAGTACTTC
d_call: -
v_call: TRBV15
clone_size: -
j_call: TRBJ2-7

cdr3_aa: CASSDGDSFPPGNEQFF
cdr3_nt: TGTGCCAGCAGCGATGGGGACTCGTTCCCTCCGGGCAATGAGCAGTTCTTC
d_call: -
v_call: TRBV9
clone_size: few
j_call: TRBJ2-1

cdr3_aa: CASSYTGGVEQYF
cdr3_nt: TGTGCCAGCAGCTATACAGGGGGAGTCGAGCAGTACTTC
d_call: TRBD1
v_call: TRBV5-5
clone_size: -
j_call: TRBJ2-7

cdr3_aa: CASSLYAGELFF
cdr3_nt: TGTGCCAGCAGTTTATACGCCGGGGAGCTGTTTTTT
d_call: -
v_call: TRBV27
clone_size: -
j_call: TRBJ2-2

cdr3_aa: CASSIAETQYF
cdr3_nt: TGTGCCAGTAGTATCGCGGAGACCCAGTACTTC
d_call: -
v_call: TRBV19
clone_size: -
j_call: TRBJ2-5

cdr3_aa: CSASWQGKDTQYF
cdr3_nt: TGCAGTGCTAGTTGGCAGGGGAAGGATACGCAGTATTTT
d_call: -
v_call: TRBV20-1
clone_size: -
j_call: TRBJ2-3

cdr3_aa: CASARWQGNTEAFF
cdr3_nt: TGTGCCAGCGCGCGGTGGCAGGGGAACACTGAAGCTTTCTTT
d_call: -
v_call: TRBV21-1
clone_size: once
j_call: TRBJ1-1

cdr3_aa: CASSQVHYGYTF
cdr3_nt: TGTGCCAGCAGCCAAGTACACTATGGCTACACCTTC
d_call: -
v_call: TRBV4-2
clone_size: -
j_call: TRBJ1-2

cdr3_aa: CASSFRGQGSYNEQFF
cdr3_nt: TGTGCCAGCAGCTTTCGTGGGCAGGGCTCCTACAATGAGCAGTTCTTC
d_call: -
v_call: TRBV5-6
clone_size: -
j_call: TRBJ2-1

cdr3_aa: CASSKSWGQTQPQHF
cdr3_nt: TGTGCCAGTAGTAAGTCCTGGGGACAGACTCAGCCCCAGCATTTT
d_call: TRBD1
v_call: TRBV19
clone_size: -
j_call: TRBJ1-5

cdr3_aa: CAWARMNTEAFF
cdr3_nt: TGTGCCTGGGCGCGGATGAACACTGAAGCTTTCTTT
d_call: -
v_call: TRBV30
clone_size: -
j_call: TRBJ1-1

cdr3_aa: CASRGTTYEQYF
cdr3_nt: TGTGCCAGCAGGGGGACTACCTACGAGCAGTACTTC
d_call: TRBD2
v_call: TRBV28
clone_size: -
j_call: TRBJ2-7

cdr3_aa: CASSFGASYGYTF
cdr3_nt: TGTGCCAGCAGTTTTGGGGCATCCTATGGCTACACCTTC
d_call: -
v_call: TRBV28
clone_size: -
j_call: TRBJ1-2

cdr3_aa: CAWDQGSHEQYF
cdr3_nt: TGTGCCTGGGATCAGGGCTCCCACGAGCAGTACTTC
d_call: -
v_call: TRBV30
clone_size: -
j_call: TRBJ2-7

cdr3_aa: CASSFGTEAFF
cdr3_nt: TGTGCCAGCAGTTTCGGCACGGAAGCTTTCTTT
d_call: -
v_call: TRBV12-3/TRBV12-4
clone_size: -
j_call: TRBJ1-1

cdr3_aa: CASSLGLKDYEQYF
cdr3_nt: TGTGCCAGCTCCTTAGGCCTAAAGGACTACGAGCAGTACTTC
d_call: -
v_call: TRBV18
clone_size: -
j_call: TRBJ2-7

cdr3_aa: CSARDGQVPLF
cdr3_nt: TGCAGTGCTAGAGATGGACAGGTCCCCCTATTT
d_call: TRBD1
v_call: TRBV20-1
clone_size: -
j_call: TRBJ1-6

cdr3_aa: CASSLIPQETQYF
cdr3_nt: TGTGCCAGCAGTTTAATACCCCAGGAGACCCAGTACTTC
d_call: -
v_call: TRBV7-9
clone_size: -
j_call: TRBJ2-5

cdr3_aa: CASRLPGVYEQYF
cdr3_nt: TGTGCCAGCAGGCTACCCGGGGTCTACGAGCAGTACTTC
d_call: -
v_call: TRBV5-8
clone_size: -
j_call: TRBJ2-7

cdr3_aa: CASTIRRVSGAPDEQYF
cdr3_nt: TGTGCCAGCACCATCCGGCGGGTTAGCGGGGCCCCCGACGAGCAGTACTTC
d_call: TRBD2
v_call: TRBV28
clone_size: -
j_call: TRBJ2-7

cdr3_aa: CASSSRALNTEAFF
cdr3_nt: TGTGCCAGCAGCTCTCGGGCGTTGAACACTGAAGCTTTCTTT
d_call: -
v_call: TRBV7-2
clone_size: -
j_call: TRBJ1-1

cdr3_aa: CASSLGGVNTEAFF
cdr3_nt: TGTGCCAGCAGCTTGGGGGGTGTGAACACTGAAGCTTTCTTT
d_call: -
v_call: TRBV5-4
clone_size: -
j_call: TRBJ1-1